This T cell receptor (beta chain) was sequenced during a study of cytomegalovirus exposure and HLA in healthy donors. The study, taken as a whole, reports: A later analysis reportedly found fewer N-insertions in an Asian-associated ancestry cluster than the approximately 660-donor mean.

Germline-derived CDR1 and CDR2 are MNHNS and SASEGT. The CDR3 runs to 12 residues. Trimming stripped 8 bases from V and 7 bases from J, with 11 bases between. A remark on this clone: The target antigen is unknown.

PCR was performed using 60 Vbeta and 13 Jbeta primers. Profiled with immunoSEQ multiplex PCR; TCRdb holds only in-frame clones, not every one. The table includes fewer than 150,000 clones, approximately 78% detected once. Sequencing was performed on PBMCs. This receptor was identified in a woman aged 40 to 49 in good health and CMV-seropositive. This sequence joins TRBV6-1 and TRBJ1-4; no clear D. The chain's CDR3 is CASSQSLEKLFF. The CDR3 DNA reads TGTGCCAGCTCTCAGTCCCTTGAAAAACTGTTTTTT.